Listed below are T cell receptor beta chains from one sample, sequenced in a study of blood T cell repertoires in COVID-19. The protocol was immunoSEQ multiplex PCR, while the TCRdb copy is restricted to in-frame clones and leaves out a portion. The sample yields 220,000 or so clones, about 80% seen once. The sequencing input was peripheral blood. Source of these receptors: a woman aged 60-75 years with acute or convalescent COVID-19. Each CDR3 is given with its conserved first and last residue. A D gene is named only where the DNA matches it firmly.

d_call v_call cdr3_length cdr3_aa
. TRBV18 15 CASSPPFGLGETQYF
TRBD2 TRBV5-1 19 CASSSALLAGASSTDTQYF
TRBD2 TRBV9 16 CASSVDPSGGAYEQYF
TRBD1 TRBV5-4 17 CASSLGGQGVDGNTIYF
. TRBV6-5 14 CASIGGDVNYGYTF
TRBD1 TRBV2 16 CASSDGRQGLDYEQYF
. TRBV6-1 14 CASSEDRGDTEAFF
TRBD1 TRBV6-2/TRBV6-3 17 CASSYRGTGGSNQPQHF
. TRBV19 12 CASSHPNTEAFF
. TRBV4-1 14 CASSPSGNGRGYTF
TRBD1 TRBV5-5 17 CASSLAVGPQGNEKLFF
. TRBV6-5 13 CASGSGLLGGYTF
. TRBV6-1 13 CASSERGQETQYF
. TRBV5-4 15 CASREQGPSTDTQYF
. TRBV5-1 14 CASSLVPSQETQYF
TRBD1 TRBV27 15 CASSLSRTGDSPLHF
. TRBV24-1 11 CATPFGTEAFF
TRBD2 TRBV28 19 CASSLYLFGSGGATDTQYF
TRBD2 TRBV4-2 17 CASSRLGRTSGVNEQFF
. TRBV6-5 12 CASSQTRGPQHF
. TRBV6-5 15 CASSTTVSSYNEQFF
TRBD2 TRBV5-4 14 CASSPRGDSYEQYF
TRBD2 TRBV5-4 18 CASSFLKGLAGGYYEQYF
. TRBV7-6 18 CASSPRTGTPWGNYGYTF
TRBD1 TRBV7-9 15 CASRRGLATNEKLFF
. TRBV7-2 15 CASSLGAGMNTEAFF